This T cell receptor (beta chain) is from a study of shared clonotypes between healthy human individuals. The table lists this clone with a few counts. The CDR3 contains 15 residues. The J segment lost 0 bases and the V segment lost 1 base, leaving 1 base of the junction unmatched. Germline V gene data show CDR1 as SGHTA and CDR2 as FQGNSA. As defined, naive CD8 cells were CD45RO-negative and positively selected for CCR7, with terminally differentiated effector memory CD45RA+ cells excluded. Clones were sequenced by immunoSEQ multiplex PCR, and TCRdb holds only the in-frame ones, with some missing. The sample lists over 2,000,000 clones, around 93% occurring once.

The source is a man aged 18 to 29 in good health. Some clones in this sample may be carry-over from other donors' samples. The material sequenced was naive CD8+ T cells from PBMCs. J is TRBJ2-7 and V is TRBV7-2; 9 bases map to TRBD2. The DNA for the CDR3 is TGTGCCAGCAGCTTAGGACTAGCGGACTCCTACGAGCAGTACTTC. Protein sequence: CASSLGLADSYEQYF. Filled out from reference TRBV7-2 and TRBJ2-7, the complete variable domain reads GAGVSQSPSNKVTEKGKDVELRCDPISGHTALYWYRQSLGQGLEFLIYFQGNSAPDKSGLPSDRFSAERTGGSVSTLTIQRTQQEDSAVYLCASSLGLADSYEQYFGPGTRLTVT.